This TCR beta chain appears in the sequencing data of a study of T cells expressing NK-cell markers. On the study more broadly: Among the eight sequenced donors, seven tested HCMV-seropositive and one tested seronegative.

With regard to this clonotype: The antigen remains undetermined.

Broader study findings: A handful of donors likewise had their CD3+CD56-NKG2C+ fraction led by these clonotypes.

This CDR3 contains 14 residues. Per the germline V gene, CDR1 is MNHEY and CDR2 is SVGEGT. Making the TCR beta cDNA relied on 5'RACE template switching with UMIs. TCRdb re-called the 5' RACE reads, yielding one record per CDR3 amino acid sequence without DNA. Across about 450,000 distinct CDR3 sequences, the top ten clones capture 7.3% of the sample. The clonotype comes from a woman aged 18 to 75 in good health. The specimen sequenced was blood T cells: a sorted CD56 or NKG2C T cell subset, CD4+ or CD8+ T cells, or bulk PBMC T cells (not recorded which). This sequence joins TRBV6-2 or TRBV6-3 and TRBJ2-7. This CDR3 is CASSPQRHSYEQYF.